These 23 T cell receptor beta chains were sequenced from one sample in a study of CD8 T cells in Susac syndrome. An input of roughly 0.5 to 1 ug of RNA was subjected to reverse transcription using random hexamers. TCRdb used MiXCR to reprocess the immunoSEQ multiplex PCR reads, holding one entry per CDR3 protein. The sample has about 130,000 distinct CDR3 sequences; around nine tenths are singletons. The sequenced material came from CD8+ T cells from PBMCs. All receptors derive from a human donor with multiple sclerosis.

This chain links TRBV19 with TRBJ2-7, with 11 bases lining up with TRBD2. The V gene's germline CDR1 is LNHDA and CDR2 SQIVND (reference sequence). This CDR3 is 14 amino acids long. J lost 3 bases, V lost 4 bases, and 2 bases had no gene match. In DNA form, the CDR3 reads TGTGCCAGTAGTACTAGCGGGAGGTACTACGAGCAGTACTTC. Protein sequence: CASSTSGRYYEQYF.

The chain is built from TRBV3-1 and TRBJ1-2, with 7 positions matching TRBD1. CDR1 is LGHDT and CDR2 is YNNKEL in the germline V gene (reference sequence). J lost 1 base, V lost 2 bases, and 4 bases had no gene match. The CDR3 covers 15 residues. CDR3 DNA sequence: TGTGCCAGCAGCCAACCCGGGACAGTTAACTATGGCTACACCTTC. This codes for CASSQPGTVNYGYTF.

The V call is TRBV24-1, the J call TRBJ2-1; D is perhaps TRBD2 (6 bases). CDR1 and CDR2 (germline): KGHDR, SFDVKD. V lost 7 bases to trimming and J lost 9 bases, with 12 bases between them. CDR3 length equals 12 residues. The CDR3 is CATRGLGPEQFF. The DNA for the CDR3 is TGTGCCACCAGGGGACTTGGGCCTGAGCAGTTCTTC.

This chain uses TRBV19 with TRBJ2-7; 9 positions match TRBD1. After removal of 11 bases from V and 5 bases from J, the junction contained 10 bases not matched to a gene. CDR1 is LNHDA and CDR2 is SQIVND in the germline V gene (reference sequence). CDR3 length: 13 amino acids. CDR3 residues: CAASGTGSNEQYF. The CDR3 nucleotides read TGTGCCGCTTCCGGGACAGGGTCCAACGAGCAGTACTTC.

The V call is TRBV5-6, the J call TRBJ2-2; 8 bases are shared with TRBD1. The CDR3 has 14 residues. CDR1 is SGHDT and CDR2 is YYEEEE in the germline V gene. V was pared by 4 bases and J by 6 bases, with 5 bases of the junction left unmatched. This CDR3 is CASSRPTGAGELFF. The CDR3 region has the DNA TGTGCCAGCAGCCGACCGACAGGGGCCGGGGAGCTGTTTTTT.

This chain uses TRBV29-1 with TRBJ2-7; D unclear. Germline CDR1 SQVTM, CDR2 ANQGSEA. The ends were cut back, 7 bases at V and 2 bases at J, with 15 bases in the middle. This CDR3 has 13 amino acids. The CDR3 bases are TGCAGCGCCTACACAACCCAGGCCTACGAGCAGTACTTC. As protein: CSAYTTQAYEQYF.

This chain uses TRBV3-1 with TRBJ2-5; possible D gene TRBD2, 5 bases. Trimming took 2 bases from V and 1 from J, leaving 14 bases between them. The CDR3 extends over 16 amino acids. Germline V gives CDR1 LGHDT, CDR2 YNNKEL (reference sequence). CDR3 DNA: TGTGCCAGCAGCCAAAGACTAACAGTCTCCCAAGAGACCCAGTACTTC. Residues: CASSQRLTVSQETQYF.

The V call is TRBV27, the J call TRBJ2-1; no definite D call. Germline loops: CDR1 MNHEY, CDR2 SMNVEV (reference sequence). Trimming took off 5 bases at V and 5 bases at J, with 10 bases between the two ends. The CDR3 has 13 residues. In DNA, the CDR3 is TGTGCCAGCAGTATGGACGGCCACAATGAGCAGTTCTTC. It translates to CASSMDGHNEQFF.

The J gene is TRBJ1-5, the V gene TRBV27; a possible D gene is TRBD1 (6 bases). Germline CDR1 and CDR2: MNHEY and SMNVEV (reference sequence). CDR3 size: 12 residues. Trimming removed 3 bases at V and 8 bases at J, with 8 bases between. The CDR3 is CASSFKGEPQHF. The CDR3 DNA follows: TGTGCCAGCAGTTTCAAGGGGGAGCCCCAGCATTTT.

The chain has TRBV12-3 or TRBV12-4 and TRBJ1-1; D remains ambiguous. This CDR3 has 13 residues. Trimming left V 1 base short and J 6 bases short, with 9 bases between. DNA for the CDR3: TGTGCCAGCAGTTTAGAGGGAATGGCTGAAGCTTTCTTT. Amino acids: CASSLEGMAEAFF.

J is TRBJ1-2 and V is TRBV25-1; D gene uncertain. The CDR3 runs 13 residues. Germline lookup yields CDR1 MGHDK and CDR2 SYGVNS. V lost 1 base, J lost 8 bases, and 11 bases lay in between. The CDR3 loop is CASSELTREGYTF. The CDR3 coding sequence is TGTGCCAGCAGTGAATTGACCCGAGAAGGCTACACCTTC.

DNA of the CDR3: TGTGCCAGCAGTCCGTACCCCCGACACCGGATCGGCTACACCTTC. Protein: CASSPYPRHRIGYTF. This chain joins TRBV27 and TRBJ1-2; D not resolved. The germline CDR1 and CDR2 sequences are MNHEY and SMNVEV (reference sequence). The length of the CDR3 is 15 residues. Trimming took off 5 bases at V and 8 bases at J, with 21 bases between the two ends.

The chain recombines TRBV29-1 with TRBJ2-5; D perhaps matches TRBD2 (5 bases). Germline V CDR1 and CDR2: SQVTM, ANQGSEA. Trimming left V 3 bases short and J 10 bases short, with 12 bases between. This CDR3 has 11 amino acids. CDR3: CSVDWRGSQYF. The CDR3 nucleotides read TGCAGCGTTGATTGGAGAGGGAGCCAGTACTTC.

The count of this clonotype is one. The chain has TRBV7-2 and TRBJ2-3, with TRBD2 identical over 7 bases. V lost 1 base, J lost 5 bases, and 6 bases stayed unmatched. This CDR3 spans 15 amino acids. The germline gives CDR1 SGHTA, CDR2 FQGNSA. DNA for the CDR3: TGTGCCAGCAGCTTAGGGACTAGTGGGGGAGATACGCAGTATTTT. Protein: CASSLGTSGGDTQYF.

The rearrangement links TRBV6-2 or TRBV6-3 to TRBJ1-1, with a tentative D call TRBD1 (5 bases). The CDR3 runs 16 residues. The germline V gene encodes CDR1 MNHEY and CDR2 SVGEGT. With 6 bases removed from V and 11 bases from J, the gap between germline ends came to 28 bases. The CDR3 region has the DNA TGTGCCAGCAGACGCTCTTTAGGGGACGGACCCCTCGGGGCTTTCTTT. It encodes CASRRSLGDGPLGAFF.

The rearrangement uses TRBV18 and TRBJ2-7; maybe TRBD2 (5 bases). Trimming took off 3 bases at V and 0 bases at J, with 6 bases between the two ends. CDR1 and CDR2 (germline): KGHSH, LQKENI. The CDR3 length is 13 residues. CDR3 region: CASSPGDSYEQYF. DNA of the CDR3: TGTGCCAGCTCACCCGGGGACTCCTACGAGCAGTACTTC. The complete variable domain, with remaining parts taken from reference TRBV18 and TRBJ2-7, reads NAGVMQNPRHLVRRRGQEARLRCSPMKGHSHVYWYRQLPEEGLKFMVYLQKENIIDESGMPKERFSAEFPKEGPSILRIQQVVRGDSAAYFCASSPGDSYEQYFGPGTRLTVT.

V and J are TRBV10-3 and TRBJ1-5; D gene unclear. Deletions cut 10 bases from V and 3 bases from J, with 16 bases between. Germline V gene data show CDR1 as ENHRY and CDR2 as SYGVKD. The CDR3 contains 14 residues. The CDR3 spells CATAPGNNNQPQHF. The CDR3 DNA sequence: TGTGCCACCGCCCCGGGGAATAACAATCAGCCCCAGCATTTT.

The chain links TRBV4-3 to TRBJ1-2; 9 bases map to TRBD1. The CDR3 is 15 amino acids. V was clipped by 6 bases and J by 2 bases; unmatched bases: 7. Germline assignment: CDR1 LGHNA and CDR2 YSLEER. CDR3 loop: CASSLSGTGNYGYTF. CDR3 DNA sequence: TGCGCCAGCAGTCTGTCGGGGACAGGGAACTATGGCTACACCTTC.

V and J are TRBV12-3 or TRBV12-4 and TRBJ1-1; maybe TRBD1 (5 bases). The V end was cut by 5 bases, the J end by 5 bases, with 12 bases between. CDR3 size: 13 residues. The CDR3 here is CASSPPGETEAFF. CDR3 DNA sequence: TGTGCCAGCAGTCCACCGGGGGAGACTGAAGCTTTCTTT.

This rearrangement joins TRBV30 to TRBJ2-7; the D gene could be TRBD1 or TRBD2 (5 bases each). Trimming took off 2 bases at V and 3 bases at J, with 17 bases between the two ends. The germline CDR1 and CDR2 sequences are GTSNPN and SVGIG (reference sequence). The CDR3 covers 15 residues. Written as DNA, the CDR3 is TGTGCCTGGAGTAGACTCGCCCTGAGGGGCTACGAGCAGTACTTC. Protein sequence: CAWSRLALRGYEQYF.

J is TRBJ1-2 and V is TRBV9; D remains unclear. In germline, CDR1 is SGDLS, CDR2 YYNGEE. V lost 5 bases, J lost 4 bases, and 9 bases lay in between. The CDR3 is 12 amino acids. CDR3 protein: CASRGLAYGYTF. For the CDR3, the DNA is TGTGCCAGCAGGGGGTTGGCCTATGGCTACACCTTC. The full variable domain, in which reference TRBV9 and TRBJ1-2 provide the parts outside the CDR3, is DSGVTQTPKHLITATGQRVTLRCSPRSGDLSVYWYQQSLDQGLQFLIQYYNGEERAKGNILERFSAQQFPDLHSELNLSSLELGDSALYFCASRGLAYGYTFGSGTRLTVV.

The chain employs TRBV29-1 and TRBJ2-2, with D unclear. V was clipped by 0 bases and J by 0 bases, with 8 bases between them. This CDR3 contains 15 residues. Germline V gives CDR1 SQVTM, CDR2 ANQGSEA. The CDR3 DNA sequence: TGCAGCGTTGAAGATGGAATCGCGAACACCGGGGAGCTGTTTTTT. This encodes CSVEDGIANTGELFF.

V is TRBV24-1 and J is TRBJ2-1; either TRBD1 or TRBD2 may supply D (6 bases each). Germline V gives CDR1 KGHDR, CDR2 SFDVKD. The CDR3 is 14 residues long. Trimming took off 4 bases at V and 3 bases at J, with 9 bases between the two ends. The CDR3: CATSEGGLYNEQFF. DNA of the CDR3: TGTGCCACCAGTGAGGGGGGCCTCTACAATGAGCAGTTCTTC.